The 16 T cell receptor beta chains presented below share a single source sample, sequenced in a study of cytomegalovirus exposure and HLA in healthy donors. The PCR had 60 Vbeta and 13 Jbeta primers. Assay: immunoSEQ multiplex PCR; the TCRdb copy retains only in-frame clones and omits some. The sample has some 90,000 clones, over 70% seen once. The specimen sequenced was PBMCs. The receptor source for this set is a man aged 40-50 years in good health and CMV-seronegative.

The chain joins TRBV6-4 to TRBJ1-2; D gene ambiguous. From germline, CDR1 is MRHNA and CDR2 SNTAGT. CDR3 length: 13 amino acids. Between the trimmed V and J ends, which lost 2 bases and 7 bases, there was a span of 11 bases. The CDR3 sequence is CASSDTAAGGYTF. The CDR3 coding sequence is TGTGCCAGCAGTGACACCGCCGCGGGTGGCTACACCTTC.

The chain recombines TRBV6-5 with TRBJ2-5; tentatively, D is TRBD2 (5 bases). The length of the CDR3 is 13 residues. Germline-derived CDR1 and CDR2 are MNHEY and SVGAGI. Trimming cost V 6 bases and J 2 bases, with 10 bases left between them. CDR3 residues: CASSPTRQETQYF. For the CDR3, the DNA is TGTGCCAGCAGCCCTACTAGGCAAGAGACCCAGTACTTC.

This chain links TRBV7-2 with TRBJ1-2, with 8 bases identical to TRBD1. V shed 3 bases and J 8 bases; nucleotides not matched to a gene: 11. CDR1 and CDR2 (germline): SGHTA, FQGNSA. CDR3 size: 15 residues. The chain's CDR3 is CASSLTGVGPKGYTF. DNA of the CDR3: TGTGCCAGCAGCTTGACAGGGGTAGGGCCAAAAGGCTACACCTTC.

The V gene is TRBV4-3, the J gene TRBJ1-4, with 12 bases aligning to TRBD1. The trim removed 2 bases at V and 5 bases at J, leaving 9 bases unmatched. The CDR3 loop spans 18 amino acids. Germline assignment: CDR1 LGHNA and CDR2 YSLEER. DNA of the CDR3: TGCGCCAGCAGCCAATTGACGGGACAGGGGGCTATAAATGAAAAACTGTTTTTT. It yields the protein CASSQLTGQGAINEKLFF.

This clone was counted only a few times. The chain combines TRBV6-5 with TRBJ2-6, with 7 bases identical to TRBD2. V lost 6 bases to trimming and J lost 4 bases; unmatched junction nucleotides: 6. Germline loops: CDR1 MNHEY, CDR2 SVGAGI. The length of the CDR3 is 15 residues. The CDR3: CASSRTGRGANVLTF. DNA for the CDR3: TGTGCCAGCAGCCGAACCGGGAGGGGGGCCAACGTCCTGACTTTC.

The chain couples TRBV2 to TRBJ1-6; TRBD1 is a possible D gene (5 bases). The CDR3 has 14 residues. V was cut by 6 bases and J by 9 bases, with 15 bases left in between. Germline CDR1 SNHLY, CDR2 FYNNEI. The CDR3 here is CASRWVRGGSPLHF. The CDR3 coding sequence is TGTGCCAGCAGATGGGTACGGGGGGGTTCACCCCTCCACTTT.

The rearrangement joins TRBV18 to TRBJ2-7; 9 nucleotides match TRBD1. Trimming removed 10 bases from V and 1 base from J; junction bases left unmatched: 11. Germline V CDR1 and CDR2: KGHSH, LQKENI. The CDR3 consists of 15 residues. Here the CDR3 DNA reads TGTGCCAACAAAATGGGACAGGGCCCATCCTACGAGCAGTACTTC. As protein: CANKMGQGPSYEQYF.

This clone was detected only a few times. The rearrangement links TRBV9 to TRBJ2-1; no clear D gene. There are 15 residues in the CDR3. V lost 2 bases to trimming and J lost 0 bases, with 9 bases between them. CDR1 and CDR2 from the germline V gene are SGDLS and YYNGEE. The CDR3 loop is CASSVSEASYNEQFF. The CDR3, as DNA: TGTGCCAGCAGCGTCAGTGAGGCCTCCTACAATGAGCAGTTCTTC.

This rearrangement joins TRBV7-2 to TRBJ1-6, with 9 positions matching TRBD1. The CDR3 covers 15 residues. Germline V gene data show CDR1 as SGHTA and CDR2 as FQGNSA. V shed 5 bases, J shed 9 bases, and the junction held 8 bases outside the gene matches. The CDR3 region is CASSLDRGKSSPLHF. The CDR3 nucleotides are TGTGCCAGCAGCCTGGACAGGGGTAAGAGTTCACCCCTCCACTTT.

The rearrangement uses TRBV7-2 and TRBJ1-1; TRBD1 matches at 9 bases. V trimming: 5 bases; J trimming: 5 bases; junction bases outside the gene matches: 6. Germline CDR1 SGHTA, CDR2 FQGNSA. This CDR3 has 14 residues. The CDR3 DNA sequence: TGTGCCAGCAGCGTAACAGGGGGCGAGACTGAAGCTTTCTTT. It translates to CASSVTGGETEAFF.

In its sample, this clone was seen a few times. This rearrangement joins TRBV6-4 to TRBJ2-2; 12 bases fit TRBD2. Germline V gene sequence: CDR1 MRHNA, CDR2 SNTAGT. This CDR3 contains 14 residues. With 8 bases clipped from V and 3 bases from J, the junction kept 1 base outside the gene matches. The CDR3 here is CASRTSGDTGELFF. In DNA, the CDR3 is TGTGCCAGCCGGACTAGCGGGGACACCGGGGAGCTGTTTTTT.

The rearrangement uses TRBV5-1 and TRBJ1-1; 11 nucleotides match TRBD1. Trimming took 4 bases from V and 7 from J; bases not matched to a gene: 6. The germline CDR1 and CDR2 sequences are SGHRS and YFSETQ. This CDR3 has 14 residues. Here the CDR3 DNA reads TGCGCCAGCAGCGGGGGGACAGGGGGGATTGAAGCTTTCTTT. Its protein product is CASSGGTGGIEAFF.

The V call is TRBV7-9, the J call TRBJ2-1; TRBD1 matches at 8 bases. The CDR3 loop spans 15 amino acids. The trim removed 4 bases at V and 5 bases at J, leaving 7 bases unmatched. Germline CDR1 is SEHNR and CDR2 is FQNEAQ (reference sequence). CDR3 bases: TGTGCCAGCAGCTCGACAGGGGCAGGGGACAATGAGCAGTTCTTC. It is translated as CASSSTGAGDNEQFF.

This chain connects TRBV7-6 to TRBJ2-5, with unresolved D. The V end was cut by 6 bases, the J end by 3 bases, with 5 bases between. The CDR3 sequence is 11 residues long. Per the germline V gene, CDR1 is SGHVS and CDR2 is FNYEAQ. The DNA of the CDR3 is TGTGCCAGCAGTCCCAAAGAGACCCAGTACTTC. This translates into CASSPKETQYF.

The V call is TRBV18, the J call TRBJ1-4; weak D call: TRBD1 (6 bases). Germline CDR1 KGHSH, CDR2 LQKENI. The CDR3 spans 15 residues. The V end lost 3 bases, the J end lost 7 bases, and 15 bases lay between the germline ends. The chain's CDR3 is CASSPRQEIGEKLFF. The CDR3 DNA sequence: TGTGCCAGCTCACCTCGACAGGAGATAGGTGAAAAACTGTTTTTT.

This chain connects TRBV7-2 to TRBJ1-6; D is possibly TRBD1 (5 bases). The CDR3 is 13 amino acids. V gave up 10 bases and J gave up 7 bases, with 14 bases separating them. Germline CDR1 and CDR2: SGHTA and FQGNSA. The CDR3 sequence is CATATVINSPLHF. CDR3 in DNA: TGTGCCACCGCGACAGTCATAAATTCACCCCTCCACTTT.